Sequencing of this T cell receptor (beta chain) was carried out in a study of beta chain features in type 1 diabetes. Many counts were recorded for this clone. CDR1 is SGHTA, CDR2 FQGNSA, per germline. The CDR3 runs to 17 residues. V shed 0 bases and J shed 0 bases, with 9 bases lying between them. Expressed TCRB transcripts were sequenced because the isolated RNA had all been reverse transcribed beforehand. The method was immunoSEQ multiplex PCR; TCRdb's version includes in-frame clones alone and lacks a portion of them. The table shows some 200,000 clones, with roughly a tenth occurring only once. V usage is TRBV7-2 and J usage is TRBJ2-6, with TRBD2 as a possible D gene (5 bases). The sequencing sample was made of central memory CD4+ T cells from blood. This TCR came from a man aged 18 to 29 in good health. The CDR3 is CASSLASGSSGANVLTF. As DNA, the CDR3 is TGTGCCAGCAGCTTAGCGTCGGGGAGCTCTGGGGCCAACGTCCTGACTTTC.